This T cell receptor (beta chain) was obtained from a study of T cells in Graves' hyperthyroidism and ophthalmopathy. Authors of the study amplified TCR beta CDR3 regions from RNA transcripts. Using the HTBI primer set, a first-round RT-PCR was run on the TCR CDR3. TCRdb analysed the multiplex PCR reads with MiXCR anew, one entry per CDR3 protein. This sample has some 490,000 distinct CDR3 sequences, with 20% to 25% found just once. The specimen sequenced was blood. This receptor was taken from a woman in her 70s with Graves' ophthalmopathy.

The CDR3 loop reads CASTGSETQYF. The CDR3, as DNA: TGCGCCAGTACAGGGTCAGAGACCCAGTACTTC. The chain joins TRBV5-1 to TRBJ2-5; perhaps TRBD1 as D (6 bases). CDR1 and CDR2 (germline): SGHRS, YFSETQ. The CDR3 length is 11 residues. V lost 8 bases, J lost 4 bases, and 9 bases lay in between.